Listed below are T cell receptor beta chains from one sample, sequenced in a study of blood T cell repertoires in COVID-19. Libraries were prepared by immunoSEQ multiplex PCR; TCRdb keeps only in-frame clonotypes and omits some of them. Among 200,000 to 250,000 clones listed, roughly 84% were seen once. What was sequenced was peripheral blood. Receptor source: a woman of 80 years or more with active or convalescent COVID-19. Each CDR3 is given with its conserved first and last residue. A D gene is named only where the DNA matches it firmly. Clone size is not always given. Where it is, it says once, few, many or a class for expanded clones.

v_gene	j_gene	d_gene	abundance	CDR3nt	CDR3aa
TRBV15	TRBJ1-1	TRBD1	-	TGTGCCACCAGCAGGGACAGGGGGCGGACCATGATGAACACTGAAGCTTTCTTT	CATSRDRGRTMMNTEAFF
TRBV28	TRBJ1-1	-	-	TGTGCCAGCAGACGAGGGGGTAACACTGAAGCTTTCTTT	CASRRGGNTEAFF
TRBV2	TRBJ1-1	TRBD1	-	TGTGCCAGCACCGAGGGGACAGGGTTTGCTGAAGCTTTCTTT	CASTEGTGFAEAFF
TRBV15	TRBJ2-7	TRBD2	-	TGTGCCACCAGCAGAGCTAGGGGCGGGAGTACCGACGAGCAGTACTTC	CATSRARGGSTDEQYF
TRBV19	TRBJ2-7	-	-	TGTGCCAGTAGTATGGGCAGCCAGTTTGAGCAGTACTTC	CASSMGSQFEQYF
TRBV19	TRBJ1-5	-	few	TGTGCCAGTAGTATAGGGAGCCAGCAACTTAATCAGCCCCAGCATTTT	CASSIGSQQLNQPQHF
TRBV4-3	TRBJ2-7	TRBD2	-	TGCGCCAGCAGCCAAGACTGGACTAGCGGGTCCTACGAGCAGTACTTC	CASSQDWTSGSYEQYF
TRBV7-9	TRBJ1-5	-	-	TGTGCCAGCAGCTCAGCTAGCGGGGACATCAGCAATCAGCCCCAGCATTTT	CASSSASGDISNQPQHF
TRBV19	TRBJ2-5	-	-	TGTGCCAGTAGTATGCGGGGTTTCGGCCAAGAGACCCAGTACTTC	CASSMRGFGQETQYF
TRBV19	TRBJ1-2	-	many	TGTGCCAGCATGGGGCAGGGACTAGGACTCAACTATGGCTACACCTTC	CASMGQGLGLNYGYTF
TRBV9	TRBJ1-1	-	-	TGTGCCAGCAGCGTAGGGGGACAGAACACTGAAGCTTTCTTT	CASSVGGQNTEAFF
TRBV5-5	TRBJ1-2	-	-	TGTGCCAGCAACCTCGACACAGGGACCTATGGCTACACCTTC	CASNLDTGTYGYTF
TRBV4-1	TRBJ2-4	-	-	TGCGCCAGCAGCCAAGCCTGGGCGGGCAGATCAATAGGCAAAAACATTCAGTACTTC	CASSQAWAGRSIGKNIQYF
TRBV7-2	TRBJ2-1	TRBD2	-	TGTGCCAGCGCCCCTGGACGGGGGGGCCGGTACAATGAGCAGTTCTTC	CASAPGRGGRYNEQFF
TRBV9	TRBJ2-1	TRBD2	once	TGTGCCAGCAGCGTAGACGTTCTAGCGGGCCATGAGCAGTTCTTC	CASSVDVLAGHEQFF
TRBV7-3	TRBJ2-5	-	-	TGTGCCAGCAGCTTAACTAGCGATCACGAGACCCAGTACTTC	CASSLTSDHETQYF
TRBV9	TRBJ2-2	TRBD1	-	TGTGCCAGCAGCGCCCGGACAGGGGCCAACACCGGGGAGCTGTTTTTT	CASSARTGANTGELFF
TRBV30	TRBJ2-3	TRBD2	-	TGTGCCTGGACGAGGGGACTAGCGGGATCAGATACGCAGTATTTT	CAWTRGLAGSDTQYF
TRBV18	TRBJ2-5	TRBD2	-	TGTGCCAGCTCACCGGGGACTAGCGGGGGTTCAGAGACCCAGTACTTC	CASSPGTSGGSETQYF
TRBV5-4	TRBJ1-1	TRBD1	once	TGTGCCAGCAGCCGGGACAGAGGGAACACTGAAGCTTTCTTT	CASSRDRGNTEAFF
TRBV10-3	TRBJ2-2	TRBD2	-	TGTGCCATCAGCGGGACTAGCGGGATAAAAGGCACCGGGGAGCTGTTTTTT	CAISGTSGIKGTGELFF
TRBV4-2	TRBJ2-5	TRBD2	-	TGTGCCAGCAGTTCACGGGGGGGGCAAGAGACCCAGTACTTC	CASSSRGGQETQYF
TRBV10-3	TRBJ1-4	TRBD1	-	TGTGCCATCAGTGCTTCCGGGACAGGGGATGAAAAACTGTTTTTT	CAISASGTGDEKLFF
TRBV19	TRBJ2-7	TRBD2	-	TGTGCCAGTAGATCACGTGGGAGCGGGGGCGCCTACGAGCAGTACTTC	CASRSRGSGGAYEQYF
TRBV5-1	TRBJ1-2	-	-	TGCGCCAGCAGTAGGACCGGGAGTAACTATGGCTACACCTTC	CASSRTGSNYGYTF
TRBV2	TRBJ2-1	-	-	TGTGCCAGCAGTGACTACTTATTCGAGTTCTTC	CASSDYLFEFF
TRBV7-8	TRBJ1-6	TRBD1	few	TGTGCCAGCAGCCCCCGGGACAGGGAGTTTAATTCACCCCTCCACTTT	CASSPRDREFNSPLHF
TRBV7-7	TRBJ2-2	TRBD1	-	TGTGCTAGCAGCTCGGACAGGGCTACCGGGGAGCTGTTTTTT	CASSSDRATGELFF
TRBV11-3	TRBJ2-2	TRBD1	once	TGTGCCAGCAGCTACACAGGGGTCAACACCGGGGAGCTGTTTTTT	CASSYTGVNTGELFF
TRBV18	TRBJ1-1	-	-	TGTGCCAGCTCACCCCAGGGAGGGGACACTGAAGCTTTCTTT	CASSPQGGDTEAFF
TRBV9	TRBJ2-5	-	-	TGTGCCAGCAGCCAAGGAGTCGGGTACCAAGAGACCCAGTACTTC	CASSQGVGYQETQYF
TRBV5-5	TRBJ2-5	TRBD2	-	TGTGCCAGCAGCTTAGGACTAGCGGGAGGAGGGTCGGAGACCCAGTACTTC	CASSLGLAGGGSETQYF
TRBV27	TRBJ2-1	-	-	TGTGCCAGCAGTTCCTACTCGAGGGAGAATGAGCAGTTCTTC	CASSSYSRENEQFF
TRBV7-2	TRBJ2-7	TRBD1	-	TGTGCCAGCAGCTTTAAACAGGGGTCCTACGAGCAGTACTTC	CASSFKQGSYEQYF
TRBV9	TRBJ1-4	-	-	TGTGCCAGCAGCCTGAATACAGGGATGGATGAAAAACTGTTTTTT	CASSLNTGMDEKLFF
TRBV28	TRBJ2-6	TRBD1	-	TGTGCCAGCAGTTTACGCCAGGGGGCCCCTGGGGCCAACGTCCTGACTTTC	CASSLRQGAPGANVLTF
TRBV3-1/TRBV3-2	TRBJ2-2	-	-	TGTGCCAGCAGGAAGGGAGAAGTTGGCGGGGAGCTGTTTTTT	CASRKGEVGGELFF
TRBV30	TRBJ2-6	TRBD1	-	TGTGCCTGGAGTGATGCAGGGGGCATTTACTCTGGGGCCAACGTCCTGACTTTC	CAWSDAGGIYSGANVLTF
TRBV18	TRBJ2-5	-	-	TGTGCCAGCTCACCACCACAGTCCAGGGGTGAAACCCAGTACTTC	CASSPPQSRGETQYF
TRBV7-8	TRBJ2-3	-	once	TGTGCCAGCAGCTTTCGCAAGGGGGGGACTACGCAGTATTTT	CASSFRKGGTTQYF
TRBV11-2	TRBJ2-7	-	-	TGTGCCAGCAGCCCATACCACTCATCCCACGAGCAGTACTTC	CASSPYHSSHEQYF
TRBV15	TRBJ1-3	TRBD1	few	TGTGCCACCAGCAGAGGGGACAGCACTGGAAACACCATATATTTT	CATSRGDSTGNTIYF
TRBV3-1/TRBV3-2	TRBJ1-2	TRBD1	-	TGTGCCAGCAGCCAGGACAGGGGGCGCAACTATGGCTACACCTTC	CASSQDRGRNYGYTF
TRBV19	TRBJ2-2	TRBD1	-	TGTGCCAGTAACTCCCCACAGGGGGCTAGGACCGGGGAGCTGTTTTTT	CASNSPQGARTGELFF
TRBV7-6	TRBJ2-3	-	few	TGTGCCAGCAGCTCTTTCAGCGGCACCACAGATACGCAGTATTTT	CASSSFSGTTDTQYF
TRBV10-3	TRBJ2-7	TRBD1	few	TGTGCCATCAGTGTCTGGACAGGTTCCTACGAGCAGTACTTC	CAISVWTGSYEQYF
TRBV5-1	TRBJ1-2	TRBD1	once	TGCGCCAGCAGCCCGCCGGGACAGGGGAACCCTGGCTACACCTTC	CASSPPGQGNPGYTF
TRBV7-3	TRBJ2-3	-	-	TGTGCCAGCAGCATGACGCGGGCAGATACGCAGTATTTT	CASSMTRADTQYF
TRBV29-1	TRBJ2-1	TRBD2	-	TGCAGCGGGTTGAGTATGACTAGCGGGGTAAATGAGCAGTTCTTC	CSGLSMTSGVNEQFF
TRBV9	TRBJ2-1	-	-	TGTGCCAGCAGCCCTCCTTTTAGCGGACCCTCCTACAATGAGCAGTTCTTC	CASSPPFSGPSYNEQFF
TRBV6-2/TRBV6-3	TRBJ2-7	TRBD2	-	TGTGCCAGCAGTTACTCGGGGACTACCGCCTACGAGCAGTACTTC	CASSYSGTTAYEQYF
TRBV25-1	TRBJ1-4	TRBD1	few	TGTGCCAGCAGTATTGGGACAGGGTGGTTTGAAAAACTGTTTTTT	CASSIGTGWFEKLFF
TRBV4-3	TRBJ2-3	TRBD2	-	TGCGCCAGCAGCCAAGAACTAGCGGTACGTTGGGATACGCAGTATTTT	CASSQELAVRWDTQYF
TRBV7-9	TRBJ1-2	TRBD1	few	TGTGCCAGCAGCATCCTAAAACCGGGACAGGGGGTTGGCTACACCTTC	CASSILKPGQGVGYTF
TRBV27	TRBJ2-3	-	-	TGTGCCAGCCGTCGGCGGGGGCCGGATACGCAGTATTTT	CASRRRGPDTQYF
TRBV18	TRBJ1-3	TRBD1	-	TGTGCCAGCGCCCCTCCGGGACAGGGGGACACCATATATTTT	CASAPPGQGDTIYF
TRBV2	TRBJ2-7	-	-	TGTGCCAGCAACCGAGGGTCCTACGAGCAGTACTTC	CASNRGSYEQYF
TRBV11-2	TRBJ2-7	TRBD2	-	TGTGCCAGCAGCTTAGTAGTTAGCGGGGGGGTGAGCTCCTACGAGCAGTACTTC	CASSLVVSGGVSSYEQYF
TRBV5-1	TRBJ2-7	TRBD1	-	TGCGCCAGCAGTGGGACAGGGGACCTCGGCGAGCAGTACTTC	CASSGTGDLGEQYF
TRBV5-8	TRBJ1-1	-	-	TGTGCCAGCAGCCCCAACAGGGATGCAGAAGCTTTCTTT	CASSPNRDAEAFF